This T cell receptor (beta chain) was sequenced during a study of early T cells in non-severe SARS-CoV-2 infection. In the library, individual cDNA molecules carried attached unique molecular identifiers. TCRdb used MiXCR to reprocess the 5' RACE reads, holding one entry per CDR3 protein. The data show approximately 28,000 distinct CDR3 sequences, with around 5.8% seen just once and 30% to 35% held by the top ten. Germline lookup yields CDR1 WSHSY and CDR2 SAAADI. There are 14 residues in the CDR3. The J segment lost 5 bases and the V segment lost 10 bases, leaving 10 bases of the junction unmatched. This clonotype was observed at least ten times.

The TCR comes from an adult who was a healthcare worker with PCR-confirmed SARS-CoV-2 infection or an uninfected control (not recorded which). The sample here was whole blood, taken at baseline. This chain connects TRBV10-2 to TRBJ2-1; 8 bases are shared with TRBD1. CDR3 loop: CATQTGQGHNEQFF. The CDR3 DNA reads TGCGCCACCCAAACTGGACAGGGCCACAATGAGCAGTTCTTC.